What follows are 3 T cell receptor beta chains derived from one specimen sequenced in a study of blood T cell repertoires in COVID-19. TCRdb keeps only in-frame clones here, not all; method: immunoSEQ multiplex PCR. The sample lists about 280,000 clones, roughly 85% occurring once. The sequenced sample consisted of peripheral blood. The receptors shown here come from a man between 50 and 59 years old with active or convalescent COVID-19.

CDR3 DNA sequence: TGTGCCACCAGCAGAGATCTACGGGGTGGGACTGAAGCTTTCTTT. Protein product: CATSRDLRGGTEAFF. The J gene is TRBJ1-1, the V gene TRBV15; no firm D call. The CDR3 is 15 residues long. V was trimmed by 0 bases and J by 5 bases, leaving 13 bases between them. The germline V gene encodes CDR1 LNHNV and CDR2 YYDKDF (reference sequence).

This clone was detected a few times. CDR3 sequence: CASGPSGQETQYF. As DNA, the CDR3 is TGTGCTAGTGGGCCTAGCGGCCAGGAGACCCAGTACTTC. The chain combines TRBV12-5 with TRBJ2-5, with 7 bases fitting TRBD2. This CDR3 region has 13 residues. The ends lost 6 bases at V and 5 bases at J; junction bases unmatched: 6. CDR1 LGHNT and CDR2 FRNRAP come from the germline V gene.

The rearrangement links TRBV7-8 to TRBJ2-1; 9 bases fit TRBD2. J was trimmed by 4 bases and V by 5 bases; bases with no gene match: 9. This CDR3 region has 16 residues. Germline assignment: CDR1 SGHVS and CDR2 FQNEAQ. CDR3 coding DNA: TGTGCCAGCAGCCCCCGATTAGCGGGAGTTTACAATGAGCAGTTCTTC. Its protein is CASSPRLAGVYNEQFF.